The rows below give T cell receptor beta chains drawn from one sample of a study of T cells in Graves' hyperthyroidism and ophthalmopathy. TCRdb re-called the multiplex PCR reads with MiXCR, one entry per CDR3 protein. The sample has around 300,000 distinct CDR3 sequences, less than 30% seen once; the top ten hold over 25%. The specimen sequenced was blood. The source of these receptors is a middle-aged man with Graves' hyperthyroidism that later progressed to Graves' ophthalmopathy. CDR3s include the opening cysteine and the closing phenylalanine or tryptophan. Fields, in order: J gene, D gene, V gene, clone size, CDR3 protein, CDR3 DNA. D genes are given only for firm matches. The listing skips clone size in some rows; elsewhere it reads once, few, many or a size class.

TRBJ2-5	TRBD2	TRBV9	many	CASSVGGAGPQETQYF	TGTGCCAGCAGCGTAGGAGGAGCGGGACCCCAAGAGACCCAGTACTTC
TRBJ1-6	-	TRBV4-1	many	CASSQEFGGGISPLHF	TGCGCCAGCAGCCAAGAATTCGGGGGGGGGATTTCACCCCTCCACTTT
TRBJ2-2	-	TRBV29-1	many	CSESGKNTGELFF	TGCAGCGAATCGGGAAAGAACACCGGGGAGCTGTTTTTT
TRBJ2-2	-	TRBV6-5	-	CASSWYRGAGLRGELFF	TGTGCCAGCAGTTGGTACAGGGGGGCGGGACTAAGGGGGGAGCTGTTTTTT
TRBJ2-5	-	TRBV11-2	many	CASKRLIQETQYF	TGTGCCAGCAAGAGGTTGATCCAAGAGACCCAGTACTTC
TRBJ1-2	-	TRBV28	-	CASTLAQGIGDFYGYTF	TGTGCCAGCACCCTTGCACAGGGTATTGGGGATTTCTATGGCTACACCTTC
TRBJ1-5	-	TRBV5-6	-	CASSFHSGYSNQPQHF	TGTGCCAGCAGCTTCCACAGCGGTTATAGCAATCAGCCCCAGCATTTT
TRBJ2-7	-	TRBV30	few	CAWNQGLGEQYF	TGTGCCTGGAATCAGGGTTTGGGGGAGCAGTACTTC
TRBJ1-1	-	TRBV7-3	many	CASSAMTGDNTEAFF	TGTGCCAGCAGCGCAATGACAGGAGATAACACTGAAGCTTTCTTT
TRBJ1-1	-	TRBV20-1	many	CSARHAGRGANTEAFF	TGCAGTGCCCGACACGCAGGGCGGGGAGCGAACACTGAAGCTTTCTTT
TRBJ1-2	TRBD1	TRBV24-1	-	CATSDPSGGAAGYTF	TGTGCCACCAGTGACCCCTCAGGGGGCGCGGCTGGCTACACCTTC
TRBJ2-7	TRBD1	TRBV7-3	many	CASSPDRTTYEQYF	TGTGCCAGCAGCCCGGACAGGACGACCTACGAGCAGTACTTC
TRBJ1-1	TRBD1	TRBV20-1	-	CSARRQGMSFF	TGCAGTGCGAGAAGACAGGGAATGTCTTTCTTT
TRBJ1-5	-	TRBV6-1	-	CASSDPGSYSNQPQHF	TGTGCCAGCAGTGATCCGGGAAGTTATAGCAATCAGCCCCAGCATTTT
TRBJ2-5	-	TRBV19	many	CASSMSLAIRETQYF	TGTGCCAGTAGTATGTCGCTAGCCATCCGAGAGACCCAGTACTTC
TRBJ1-1	-	TRBV7-3	many	CASSKTAHTEAFF	TGTGCCAGCAGCAAGACAGCCCACACTGAAGCTTTCTTT
TRBJ1-1	-	TRBV6-1	once	CASIRDLNTEAFF	TGTGCCAGCATTCGCGACTTGAACACTGAAGCTTTCTTT
TRBJ1-5	-	TRBV6-1	-	CASTPKARWNQPQHF	TGTGCCAGCACCCCTAAGGCCAGATGGAATCAGCCCCAGCATTTT
TRBJ1-2	TRBD1	TRBV6-1	-	CASRPPGTGDYGYTF	TGTGCCAGCAGGCCTCCCGGGACAGGAGACTATGGCTACACCTTC
TRBJ1-5	-	TRBV24-1	many	CATAQTENQPQHF	TGTGCCACCGCCCAGACAGAGAATCAGCCCCAGCATTTT
TRBJ2-2	TRBD1	TRBV2	many	CASQDRGGTGELFF	TGTGCCAGCCAGGACAGGGGCGGCACCGGGGAGCTGTTTTTT
TRBJ2-5	-	TRBV10-3	-	CAISESGGQETQYF	TGTGCCATCAGTGAGTCAGGGGGCCAAGAGACCCAGTACTTC
TRBJ1-5	-	TRBV14	few	CASSQREEAQHF	TGTGCCAGCAGCCAACGGGAGGAGGCCCAGCATTTT
TRBJ1-1	-	TRBV6-1	many	CASSEVWGTEAFF	TGTGCCAGCAGTGAGGTTTGGGGCACTGAAGCTTTCTTT
TRBJ2-5	-	TRBV6-2/TRBV6-3	-	CASSYSMGPQGTQYF	TGTGCCAGCAGTTACTCCATGGGGCCGCAGGGGACCCAGTACTTC
TRBJ2-2	TRBD1	TRBV5-1	few	CASSLFTGGTGELFF	TGCGCCAGCAGCTTGTTCACAGGGGGCACCGGGGAGCTGTTTTTT
TRBJ2-7	TRBD2	TRBV6-1	many	CASSGIISGRGYEQYF	TGTGCCAGCAGTGGCATAATTAGCGGGAGAGGCTACGAGCAGTACTTC
TRBJ2-7	-	TRBV18	many	CASSPPGDEQYF	TGTGCCAGCTCACCGCCCGGGGACGAGCAGTACTTC
TRBJ2-5	-	TRBV12-3/TRBV12-4	many	CASSLPGTPLGQYF	TGTGCCAGCAGTCTGCCCGGGACGCCCCTTGGCCAGTACTTC
TRBJ2-7	-	TRBV2	many	CASSQRESNEQYF	TGTGCCAGCAGCCAGAGGGAGAGCAACGAGCAGTACTTC
TRBJ2-2	-	TRBV2	many	CASSSQGLVTGELFF	TGTGCCAGCAGTAGTCAGGGGCTAGTCACCGGGGAGCTGTTTTTT
TRBJ2-5	TRBD2	TRBV10-3	many	CAISPRGGDQETQYF	TGTGCCATCAGCCCCCGGGGGGGCGACCAAGAGACCCAGTACTTC
TRBJ1-5	-	TRBV6-1	-	CASSLGASSNQPQHF	TGTGCCAGCAGCCTCGGGGCCTCTAGCAATCAGCCCCAGCATTTT
TRBJ1-2	-	TRBV28	-	CASSLVGDNNYGYTF	TGTGCCAGCAGTTTGGTGGGGGATAATAACTATGGCTACACCTTC
TRBJ1-5	TRBD1	TRBV7-9	many	CASSPTGTGSNQPQHF	TGTGCCAGCAGCCCCACCGGGACAGGAAGCAATCAGCCCCAGCATTTT
TRBJ1-2	TRBD1	TRBV12-3/TRBV12-4	many	CASSSLGQSNYGYTF	TGTGCCAGCAGTTCCCTGGGACAGTCTAACTATGGCTACACCTTC
TRBJ1-1	-	TRBV5-1	-	CASSLAGQTHTEAFF	TGCGCCAGCAGCTTGGCCGGGCAGACCCACACTGAAGCTTTCTTT
TRBJ1-5	-	TRBV9	many	CASSVSLLGWRRPQHF	TGTGCCAGCAGCGTATCCCTTCTGGGTTGGCGGCGGCCCCAGCATTTT